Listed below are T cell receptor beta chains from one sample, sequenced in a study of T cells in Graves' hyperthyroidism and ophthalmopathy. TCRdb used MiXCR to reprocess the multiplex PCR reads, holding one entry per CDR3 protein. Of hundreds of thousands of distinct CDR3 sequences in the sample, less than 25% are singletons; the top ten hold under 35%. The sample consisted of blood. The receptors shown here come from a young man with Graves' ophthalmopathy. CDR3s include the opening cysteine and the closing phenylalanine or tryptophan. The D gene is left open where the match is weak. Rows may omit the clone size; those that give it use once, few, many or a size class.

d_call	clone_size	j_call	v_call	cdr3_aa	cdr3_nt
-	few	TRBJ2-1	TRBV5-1	CASSYRGGFNEQFF	TGCGCCAGCAGCTACCGGGGAGGCTTCAATGAGCAGTTCTTC
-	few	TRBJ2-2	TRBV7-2	CASSLNPAAPNTGELFF	TGTGCCAGCAGCTTAAACCCAGCTGCCCCGAACACCGGGGAGCTGTTTTTT
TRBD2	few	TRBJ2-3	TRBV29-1	CSVAGRARDTQYF	TGCAGCGTTGCCGGGAGGGCCAGAGATACGCAGTATTTT
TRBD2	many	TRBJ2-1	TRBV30	CAWSGTSLNNEQFF	TGTGCCTGGAGTGGGACTAGCCTCAACAATGAGCAGTTCTTC
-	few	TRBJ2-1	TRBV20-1	CSARDSNSYNEQFF	TGCAGTGCTAGAGACAGTAACTCCTACAATGAGCAGTTCTTC
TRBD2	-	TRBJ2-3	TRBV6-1	CASLSGRPERDTQYF	TGTGCCAGTCTTAGCGGGAGGCCCGAGAGAGATACGCAGTATTTT
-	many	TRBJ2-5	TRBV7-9	CASAGPNLQETQYF	TGTGCCAGCGCCGGTCCCAACCTACAAGAGACCCAGTACTTC
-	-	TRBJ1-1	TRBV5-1	CASSFFASGAANTEAFF	TGCGCCAGCAGCTTTTTTGCTAGCGGGGCGGCGAACACTGAAGCTTTCTTT
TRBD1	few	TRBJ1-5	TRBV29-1	CSPLQGPNQPQHF	TGCAGCCCATTACAGGGGCCGAATCAGCCCCAGCATTTT
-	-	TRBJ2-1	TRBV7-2	CASRPTVDRSYNEQFF	TGTGCCAGCAGGCCTACCGTCGACAGGTCCTACAATGAGCAGTTCTTC
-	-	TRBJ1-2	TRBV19	CASSGRRTESRNYGYTF	TGTGCCAGTAGTGGAAGACGGACAGAATCACGAAACTATGGCTACACCTTC
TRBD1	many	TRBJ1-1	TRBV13	CATGTGGNTEAFF	TGTGCCACTGGAACAGGGGGGAACACTGAAGCTTTCTTT
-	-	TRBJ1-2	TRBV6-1	CASSDGGRGYTF	TGTGCCAGCAGTGACGGAGGCCGTGGCTACACCTTC
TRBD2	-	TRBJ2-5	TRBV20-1	CSARGGGLAGVEDF	TGCAGTGCTAGAGGCGGAGGACTAGCGGGAGTTGAGGACTTC
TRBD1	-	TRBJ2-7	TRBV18	CASSMGQNSYEQYF	TGTGCCAGCTCAATGGGACAGAACTCCTACGAGCAGTACTTC
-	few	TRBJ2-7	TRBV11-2	CASSSTGGVHEQYF	TGTGCCAGCAGCTCCACTGGGGGTGTCCACGAGCAGTACTTC
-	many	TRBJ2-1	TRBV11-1	CASSTSGTPYNEQFF	TGTGCCAGCAGCACCTCGGGAACTCCTTACAATGAGCAGTTCTTC
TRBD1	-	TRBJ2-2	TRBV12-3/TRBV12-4	CASRRQGDTGELFF	TGTGCCAGCAGGAGACAGGGTGACACCGGGGAGCTGTTTTTT
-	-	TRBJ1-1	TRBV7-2	CASSLESGMNTEAFF	TGTGCCAGCAGCTTAGAATCAGGGATGAACACTGAAGCTTTCTTT
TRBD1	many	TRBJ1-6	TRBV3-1	CASSPRDRGSPLHF	TGTGCCAGCAGCCCCCGGGACAGGGGTTCACCCCTCCACTTT
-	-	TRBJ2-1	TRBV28	CASSPPARGVYNEQFF	TGTGCCAGCAGTCCCCCCGCCAGGGGGGTCTACAATGAGCAGTTCTTC
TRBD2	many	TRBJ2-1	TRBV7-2	CASSLLASGTSGRNEQFF	TGTGCCAGCAGCCTCCTAGCCTCCGGGACTAGCGGGAGAAATGAGCAGTTCTTC
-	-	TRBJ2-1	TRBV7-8	CATSSLASSYNEQFF	TGTGCCACCTCATCTTTAGCGAGCTCCTACAATGAGCAGTTCTTC
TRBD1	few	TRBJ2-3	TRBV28	CASSLVGTGEHTQYF	TGTGCCAGCAGTTTAGTTGGGACAGGGGAGCATACGCAGTATTTT
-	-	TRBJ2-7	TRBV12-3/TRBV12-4	CASSFGGTATNEQYF	TGTGCCAGCAGTTTCGGCGGGACGGCCACGAACGAGCAGTACTTC
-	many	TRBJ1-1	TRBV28	CASTPIGALNTEAFF	TGTGCCAGCACCCCCATAGGGGCGTTGAACACTGAAGCTTTCTTT
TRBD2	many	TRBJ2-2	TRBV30	CAWSVGSTSEAGELFF	TGTGCCTGGAGTGTAGGTTCGACTAGCGAGGCCGGGGAGCTGTTTTTT
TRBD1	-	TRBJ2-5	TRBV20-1	CSARDQGAKYQETQYF	TGCAGTGCTAGAGATCAGGGGGCCAAGTACCAAGAGACCCAGTACTTC
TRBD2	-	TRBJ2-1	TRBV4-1	CASSQYGTSPYNEQFF	TGCGCCAGCAGCCAATACGGGACTAGTCCCTACAATGAGCAGTTCTTC
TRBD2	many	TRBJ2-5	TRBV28	CASSSIMTSGRQETQYF	TGTGCCAGCAGTTCAATAATGACTAGCGGGAGGCAAGAGACCCAGTACTTC
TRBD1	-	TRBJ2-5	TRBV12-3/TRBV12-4	CASSAHPDRGRLQYF	TGTGCCAGCAGTGCTCACCCAGACAGGGGGCGCCTTCAGTACTTC
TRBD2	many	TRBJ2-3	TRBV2	CASSNLPGLAVQDTQYF	TGTGCCAGCAGCAACCTGCCGGGACTAGCGGTTCAAGATACGCAGTATTTT
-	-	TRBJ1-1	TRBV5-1	CASSSRGEENTEAFF	TGCGCCAGCAGCTCCCGGGGAGAAGAGAACACTGAAGCTTTCTTT
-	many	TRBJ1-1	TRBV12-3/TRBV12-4	CASSFRPNTEAFF	TGTGCCAGCAGTTTTCGACCGAACACTGAAGCTTTCTTT
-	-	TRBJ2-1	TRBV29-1	CSVERGPAYNEQFF	TGCAGCGTTGAAAGAGGCCCAGCCTACAATGAGCAGTTCTTC
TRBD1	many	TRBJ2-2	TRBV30	CAWTGQADGELFF	TGTGCCTGGACGGGACAGGCGGACGGGGAGCTGTTTTTT
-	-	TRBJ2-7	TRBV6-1	CASSEMGLPLYEQYF	TGTGCCAGCAGCGAAATGGGATTACCCCTATACGAGCAGTACTTC
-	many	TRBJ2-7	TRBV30	CAWSPKLDEQYF	TGTGCCTGGAGTCCCAAACTCGACGAGCAGTACTTC
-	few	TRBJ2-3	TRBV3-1	CASSQSPGSGTRTDTQYF	TGTGCCAGCAGCCAATCACCGGGTAGTGGCACACGCACAGATACGCAGTATTTT
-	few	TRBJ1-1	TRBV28	CASHTGHGEAFF	TGTGCCAGTCATACAGGGCATGGTGAAGCTTTCTTT
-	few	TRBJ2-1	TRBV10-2	CASSGSASYNEQFF	TGCGCCAGCAGTGGAAGCGCTAGCTACAATGAGCAGTTCTTC